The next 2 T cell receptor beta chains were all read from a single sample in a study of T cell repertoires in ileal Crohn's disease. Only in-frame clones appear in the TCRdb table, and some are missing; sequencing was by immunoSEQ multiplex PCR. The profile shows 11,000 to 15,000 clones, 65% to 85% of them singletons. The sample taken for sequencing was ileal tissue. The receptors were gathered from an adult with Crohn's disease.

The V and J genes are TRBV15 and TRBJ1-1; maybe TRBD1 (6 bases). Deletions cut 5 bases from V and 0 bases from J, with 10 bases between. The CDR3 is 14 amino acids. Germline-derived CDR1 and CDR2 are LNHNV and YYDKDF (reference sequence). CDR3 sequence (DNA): TGTGCCACCAGCGCGCGACAGGTGAACACTGAAGCTTTCTTT. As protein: CATSARQVNTEAFF.

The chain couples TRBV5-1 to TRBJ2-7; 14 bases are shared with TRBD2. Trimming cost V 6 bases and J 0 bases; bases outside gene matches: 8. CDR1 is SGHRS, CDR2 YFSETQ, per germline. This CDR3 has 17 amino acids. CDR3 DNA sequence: TGCGCCAGCATCCGGACTAGCGGGGGGCCTAGCTCCTACGAGCAGTACTTC. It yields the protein CASIRTSGGPSSYEQYF.